This is a list of T cell receptor beta chains from one sample in a study of CD8 T cells in Susac syndrome. TCRdb re-called the immunoSEQ multiplex PCR reads through MiXCR, storing one row per CDR3 protein. The table lists roughly 120,000 distinct CDR3 sequences, approximately 94% of them singletons. Sequenced: CD4+ T cells from PBMCs. All receptors derive from a human donor in good health. Both conserved end residues are part of each CDR3. D genes are given only for firm matches. Rows may omit the clone size; those that give it use once, few, many or a size class.

.	TRBV3-1	.	TRBJ2-7	TGTGCCAGCAGCCCCCCGGGACCTGTCTACGAGCAGTACTTC	CASSPPGPVYEQYF
TRBD1	TRBV18	.	TRBJ1-4	TGTGCCAGCTCACCCGGGACAGCAACTAATGAAAAACTGTTTTTT	CASSPGTATNEKLFF
.	TRBV3-1	.	TRBJ1-2	TGTGCCAGCAGCCAAGCCCTACTTGGAGGCTACACCTTC	CASSQALLGGYTF
TRBD2	TRBV3-1	.	TRBJ2-5	TGTGCCAGCAGCCCCCGGACTAGCGGCCAAGAGACCCAGTACTTC	CASSPRTSGQETQYF
.	TRBV9	.	TRBJ2-1	TGTGCCAGCAGCGTAGAGTGGGCTAACAATGAGCAGTTCTTC	CASSVEWANNEQFF
TRBD2	TRBV3-1	.	TRBJ2-1	TGTGCCAGCAGCCAAACTAGCGGGATTGAGCAGTTCTTC	CASSQTSGIEQFF
.	TRBV29-1	.	TRBJ2-1	TGCAGCGTGGGGACTGACTACAATGAGCAGTTCTTC	CSVGTDYNEQFF
.	TRBV30	.	TRBJ2-7	TGTGCCTGGAGTGTACCCCTGACCTACGAGCAGTACTTC	CAWSVPLTYEQYF
TRBD1	TRBV7-6	.	TRBJ2-7	TGTGCCAGCAGCCCAGGCGACAGGGGTTACGAGCAGTACTTC	CASSPGDRGYEQYF
.	TRBV30	.	TRBJ1-2	TGTGCCTGGAGTGCCGGAGATTATGGCTACACCTTC	CAWSAGDYGYTF
.	TRBV12-3/TRBV12-4	.	TRBJ1-5	TGTGCCAGCAGTCTACAGGGCGGCAATCAGCCCCAGCATTTT	CASSLQGGNQPQHF
TRBD1	TRBV6-5	.	TRBJ2-4	TGTGCCAGCAGTCCAGACAGGGATAAAAACATTCAGTACTTC	CASSPDRDKNIQYF
.	TRBV28	.	TRBJ2-4	TGTGCCAGCAGTCCAATGGGGCCCCCCGTGCTCATTCAGTACTTC	CASSPMGPPVLIQYF
.	TRBV7-9	few	TRBJ1-5	TGTGCCAGCAGCTTAGGTGGTCAGCCCCAGCATTTT	CASSLGGQPQHF
TRBD1	TRBV27	few	TRBJ2-7	TGTGCCAGCAGGAGGACAGGGGGCTACGAGCAGTACTTC	CASRRTGGYEQYF
.	TRBV24-1	.	TRBJ1-5	TGTGCCACCAGTGATTCGACGGGGTCACTATCCCCCCAGCATTTT	CATSDSTGSLSPQHF
.	TRBV7-9	.	TRBJ2-4	TGTGCCAGCAGCTTGGCAGGGGGGGCCAAAAACATTCAGTACTTC	CASSLAGGAKNIQYF
TRBD2	TRBV10-3	once	TRBJ2-3	TGTGCCATCGGCAGGCTAGCGGGGAACACAGATACGCAGTATTTT	CAIGRLAGNTDTQYF
.	TRBV12-3/TRBV12-4	.	TRBJ1-4	TGTGCCAGCACCTGGACAGTCGGAGAAAAACTGTTTTTT	CASTWTVGEKLFF
.	TRBV9	.	TRBJ2-2	TGTGCCAGCAGCGTACAAGGAGGGGGGCCCGGGGAGCTGTTTTTT	CASSVQGGGPGELFF
.	TRBV7-9	.	TRBJ2-7	TGTGCCAGCAGCTTTCAGGCTTCCTACGAGCAGTACTTC	CASSFQASYEQYF
.	TRBV3-1	once	TRBJ2-1	TGTGCCAGCAGCCAAGATCGAGGCGGCACAAATGAGCAGTTCTTC	CASSQDRGGTNEQFF
.	TRBV30	.	TRBJ2-2	TGTGCCTGGAGTGCGCAGGGAACCGGGGAGCTGTTTTTT	CAWSAQGTGELFF
.	TRBV13	.	TRBJ1-2	TGTGCCAGCAGCTTAGGGACAGCCTCCTATGGCTACACCTTC	CASSLGTASYGYTF
.	TRBV10-3	.	TRBJ2-7	TGTGCCATCAGTTCGCGCGGGGATCTCTACGAGCAGTACTTC	CAISSRGDLYEQYF
TRBD1	TRBV25-1	.	TRBJ2-7	TGTGCCAGCAGTGCCGGGACAGGCGATACCTACGAGCAGTACTTC	CASSAGTGDTYEQYF